This TCR beta chain stems from a study of T-cell memory formation after mild COVID-19. Overall study findings and caveats: Pre-infection memory already had some responding clones, implying cross-reactive memory joined.

TCRdb reanalysed the 5' RACE reads using MiXCR and keeps one entry per CDR3 protein. The table includes 95,000 to 120,000 distinct CDR3 sequences, roughly a sixth detected once. Concerning this clonotype itself: The target antigen is unknown.

Trimming stripped 0 bases from V and 6 bases from J, with 6 bases between. The germline V gene has CDR1 SEHNR and CDR2 FQNEAQ (reference sequence). This CDR3 spans 13 amino acids. The TCR comes from a man between 18 and 29 years old who had mild COVID-19 (a few samples of this study predate the infection). Cell type and time point are not known. V is TRBV7-9 and J is TRBJ2-4; D unclear. The sample consisted of PBMCs or a T cell subset sorted from them (not recorded which). CDR3 coding DNA: TGTGCCAGCAGCTTAGCCGGGCCAAACATTCAGTACTTC. This translates into CASSLAGPNIQYF.